Listed here are 13 T cell receptor beta chains from one sample, sequenced in a study of tumor-infiltrating lymphocytes in primary liver carcinoma. Out of unsorted whole blood came the blood RNA, and germline DNA was extracted as well. Starting from approximately 470 ng of total RNA, TCR beta cDNA was produced with a primer in the constant region. Amplification in three nested multiplex PCR rounds with slightly modified ARM-PCR gave rise to TCR beta libraries. Running nine to ten cycles apiece, the first two PCR rounds relied on TRBV1-TRBV30 forward primers together with a C-beta reverse primer. TCRdb reanalysed the multiplex PCR reads using MiXCR and keeps one entry per CDR3 protein. The sample carries approximately 330,000 distinct CDR3 sequences, approximately 65% recorded once. The sample taken for sequencing was peripheral blood. These receptors were obtained from a man between 35 and 55 years old with primary liver carcinoma and hepatitis B virus infection.

V gene TRBV6-5 combines with J gene TRBJ1-1; no clear D. The V end lost 1 base, the J end lost 2 bases, and 8 bases lay between the germline ends. CDR3 length equals 14 residues. Germline V gives CDR1 MNHEY, CDR2 SVGAGI. CDR3 DNA: TGTGCCAGCAGTTACTTGAACCGTAACACTGAAGCTTTCTTT. Protein product: CASSYLNRNTEAFF.

Details on this clonotype: A much larger clone differs from this one at a single base, so this may be a read error. V is TRBV5-4 and J is TRBJ2-7, with D possibly matching TRBD2 (5 bases). The CDR3 spans 15 residues. CDR1 and CDR2 from the germline V gene are SGHNT and YYREEE (reference sequence). Trimming shortened V by 0 bases and J by 0 bases, and 10 bases separated the two germline ends. In nucleotides, the CDR3 is TGTGCCAGCAGCTTGGCGAGGGAGAGCTCCTACGAGCAGTACTTC. Residues: CASSLARESSYEQYF.

To note about this clonotype: One end of the junction varies from germline; a read error may be responsible. The chain joins TRBV6-5 to TRBJ1-2; D perhaps matches TRBD1 (5 bases). CDR1 and CDR2 (germline): MNHEY, SVGAGI. The CDR3 runs 13 residues. The CDR3: CARSYPGGHGYTF. In DNA, the CDR3 is TGTGCCCGCAGTTACCCTGGGGGACATGGCTACACCTTC.

This chain uses TRBV7-9 with TRBJ2-7; 8 positions agree with TRBD2. CDR3 length: 16 amino acids. The V and J ends lost 5 bases and 3 bases, in that order; junction bases with no gene match: 12. Germline CDR1 is SEHNR and CDR2 is FQNEAQ (reference sequence). CDR3 sequence: CASSPRTSRSIYEQYF. CDR3 DNA sequence: TGTGCCAGCAGCCCCCGGACTAGCAGGAGTATCTACGAGCAGTACTTC.

Many counts were recorded for this clonotype. The CDR3 DNA is TGTGCCAGCAGCTCCAGGGGGAGTAGGGGGAAAATCTCCTACGAGCAGTACTTC. Residues: CASSSRGSRGKISYEQYF. This sequence joins TRBV11-2 and TRBJ2-7; 7 bases map to TRBD1. The germline V gene encodes CDR1 SGHAT and CDR2 FQNNGV. With V trimmed by 4 bases and J by 0 bases, 15 bases remained unmatched. The CDR3 runs to 18 residues.

The chain is built from TRBV11-2 and TRBJ1-1; weak D call: TRBD1 (6 bases). This CDR3 comprises 14 residues. CDR1 and CDR2 (germline): SGHAT, FQNNGV. V was cut by 9 bases and J by 8 bases, with 22 bases left in between. The CDR3: CASSPQGRGTEAFF. The CDR3 region has the DNA TGTGCCAGTAGTCCCCAGGGGAGGGGCACAGAAGCTTTCTTT.

In regard to this clonotype: A read error may explain this, as a much larger clone is one base away. V usage is TRBV29-1 and J usage is TRBJ1-2; possibly TRBD1 for D (5 bases). This CDR3 region has 13 residues. Germline CDR1 reads SQVTM; CDR2 reads ANQGSEA. CDR3 sequence reads: CTVEDGDDYGYTF. The DNA of the CDR3 is TGCACCGTTGAAGATGGGGACGACTATGGCTACACCTTC.

This clonotype occurred many times. With a much larger clone just one base away, this may be a read error. The chain couples TRBV11-2 to TRBJ1-2; a possible D gene is TRBD1 (6 bases). With 8 bases removed from V and 4 bases from J, the gap between germline ends came to 11 bases. The CDR3 is 12 amino acids. In germline, CDR1 is SGHAT, CDR2 FQNNGV. CDR3 loop: CASGGGSYGYTF. The CDR3 nucleotides read TGTGCCAGCGGCGGGGGCAGCTATGGCTACACCTTC.

As for this clonotype: The junction does not match germline at one end; this may be a read error. V is TRBV6-6 and J is TRBJ2-5; D is perhaps TRBD2 (6 bases). This CDR3 comprises 18 residues. Germline-derived CDR1 and CDR2 are MNHNY and SVGAGI (reference sequence). The CDR3 sequence is CASSYTSGGRSSKETQYF. As DNA, the CDR3 is TGCGCCAGCAGTTACACGTCCGGGGGACGATCTAGCAAAGAGACCCAGTACTTC.

Worth noting for this clonotype: This clone may be a read error of a much larger clone one base away. J is TRBJ2-1 and V is TRBV5-5, with 8 bases that match TRBD1. Germline V gene sequence: CDR1 SGHKS, CDR2 YYEKEE (reference sequence). CDR3 size: 12 residues. The junction had 8 bases not matched to a gene; V was cut back by 2 bases and J by 16 bases. For the CDR3, the DNA is TGTGCCAGCAGCTTCCGGGACAGGAGTGAATTCTTC. Translation: CASSFRDRSEFF.

V usage is TRBV28 and J usage is TRBJ1-2, with no clear D. The CDR3 is made up of 13 amino acids. Germline CDR1 and CDR2: MDHEN and SYDVKM. V lost 4 bases, J lost 4 bases, and 10 bases lay in between. The CDR3 is CASSSTEVYGYTF. The CDR3 nucleotides read TGTGCCAGCAGTTCGACCGAGGTCTATGGCTACACCTTC.

In the case of this clonotype: This could be a read error, since a much larger clone is one nucleotide away. This chain uses TRBV4-1 with TRBJ2-7; no clear D gene. The germline V gene has CDR1 MGHRA and CDR2 YSYEKL. CDR3 length equals 13 residues. The CDR3 DNA sequence: TGCGCCTGCAGCCAATCCCGGGCCCCCGAGCAGTACTTC. This encodes CACSQSRAPEQYF.

Concerning this clonotype: The germline gene is not matched at one end of the junction; a read error may be the cause. V gene TRBV12-3 or TRBV12-4 combines with J gene TRBJ1-1; D gene unclear. This CDR3 region has 13 residues. The CDR3: CASSWGYSTEAFF. The CDR3 DNA sequence: TGTGCTAGCAGTTGGGGATACTCCACTGAAGCTTTCTTT.